These 16 T cell receptor beta chains were all obtained from the same sample, sequenced in a study of blood T cell repertoires in COVID-19 (dated by TCRdb to the early 2020s). Receptor amplification or capture employed the immunoSEQ multiplex PCR assay. TCRdb took this table from immuneACCESS and kept in-frame rearrangements with V and J called. Such tables lack part of the clones; where checked against another copy, unresolved V genes explain under half of the gap, and the rest is unexplained. This sample holds approximately 530,000 clones; 85% to 90% were observed only once. The ten largest clones capture less than 9% of the sample. Sequenced material: peripheral blood. All receptors come from a woman in her 50s with COVID-19, enrolled during active disease.

This clone was seen a single time. The chain recombines TRBV5-1 with TRBJ1-2, with 8 bases fitting TRBD1. The length of the CDR3 is 14 residues. The germline V gene has CDR1 SGHRS and CDR2 YFSETQ. V shed 2 bases, J shed 6 bases, and the junction held 6 bases outside the gene matches. Here the CDR3 DNA reads TGCGCCAGCAGCTTCGCAGGGGGCAAGAATGGCTACACCTTC. Its translation: CASSFAGGKNGYTF.

The chain uses TRBV18 and TRBJ2-1; TRBD1 matches at 12 bases. J lost 7 bases, V lost 3 bases, and 1 base had no gene match. This CDR3 comprises 14 residues. Germline-derived CDR1 and CDR2 are KGHSH and LQKENI. The CDR3 DNA follows: TGTGCCAGCTCACCGGGACAGGGGGCGAATGAGCAGTTCTTC. Amino acid sequence: CASSPGQGANEQFF.

This chain joins TRBV28 and TRBJ2-3; 8 positions agree with TRBD1. The germline gives CDR1 MDHEN, CDR2 SYDVKM. The trim removed 6 bases at V and 4 bases at J, leaving 9 bases unmatched. There are 15 residues in the CDR3. CDR3 sequence reads: CASRISGQGPDTQYF. The CDR3 nucleotides are TGTGCCAGCAGGATAAGTGGACAGGGCCCAGATACGCAGTATTTT.

CDR3 loop: CASSLGVGREAFF. The CDR3 DNA is TGTGCCAGCAGCTTAGGGGTCGGCCGTGAAGCTTTCTTT. This chain joins TRBV5-6 and TRBJ1-1, with D perhaps matching TRBD1 (5 bases). The CDR3 consists of 13 residues. With 2 bases removed from V and 7 bases from J, the gap between germline ends came to 12 bases. Per the germline V gene, CDR1 is SGHDT and CDR2 is YYEEEE.

V usage is TRBV5-1 and J usage is TRBJ2-1; D call uncertain. The CDR3 is 16 residues long. Trimming removed 3 bases from V and 0 bases from J, with 13 bases in between. Germline assignment: CDR1 SGHRS and CDR2 YFSETQ. The CDR3 coding sequence is TGCGCCAGCAGCTCCCCGATTTGGAGCTCCTACAATGAGCAGTTCTTC. Its translation is CASSSPIWSSYNEQFF.

This clone appeared once. The chain employs TRBV4-1 and TRBJ1-6; TRBD1 matches 8 bases. V lost 2 bases, J lost 2 bases, and 5 bases stayed unmatched. This CDR3 is 17 amino acids long. The V gene's germline CDR1 is MGHRA and CDR2 YSYEKL. The CDR3 loop reads CASSQTTTGAYNSPLHF. The CDR3 DNA follows: TGCGCCAGCAGCCAAACTACGACAGGGGCCTATAATTCACCCCTCCACTTT.

The rearrangement uses TRBV7-9 and TRBJ1-4, with D possibly matching TRBD1 (5 bases). CDR1 and CDR2 (germline): SEHNR, FQNEAQ (reference sequence). V was pared by 1 base and J by 6 bases, with 12 bases between. This CDR3 spans 15 amino acids. The CDR3 is CASSLGSRADEKLFF. The DNA for the CDR3 is TGTGCCAGCAGCTTAGGCTCCAGGGCCGATGAAAAACTGTTTTTT.

The V gene is TRBV7-9, the J gene TRBJ2-3; D is ambiguous. Trimming cost V 5 bases and J 6 bases, with 9 bases left between them. The CDR3 covers 12 residues. Per germline, CDR1 SEHNR and CDR2 FQNEAQ (reference sequence). The DNA of the CDR3 is TGTGCCAGCAGCCCCTCTTCGGATACGCAGTATTTT. This codes for CASSPSSDTQYF.

The CDR3 here is CAISVFVEGYYEQYF. The CDR3 DNA reads as TGTGCCATCAGTGTATTTGTGGAGGGCTACTACGAGCAGTACTTC. The chain recombines TRBV10-3 with TRBJ2-7, with D possibly TRBD2 on 6 matching bases. Trimming removed 4 bases from V and 3 bases from J, with 16 bases in between. The CDR3 has 15 amino acids. Germline V gives CDR1 ENHRY, CDR2 SYGVKD.

The CDR3 region has the DNA TGTGCCAGCAGCAGGGCTAACACTGAAGCTTTCTTT. Its translation is CASSRANTEAFF. The V gene is TRBV6-5, the J gene TRBJ1-1, with D maybe TRBD1 (5 bases). The length of the CDR3 is 12 residues. CDR1 MNHEY and CDR2 SVGAGI come from the germline V gene. V was cut by 6 bases and J by 2 bases, with 7 bases left in between.

This chain joins TRBV25-1 and TRBJ1-1; D is unclear. V lost 6 bases to trimming and J lost 0 bases, with 20 bases between them. Germline V gene data show CDR1 as MGHDK and CDR2 as SYGVNS. CDR3 length equals 17 residues. The chain's CDR3 is CASRPLKEGNLNTEAFF. Written as DNA, the CDR3 is TGTGCCAGCAGGCCCCTGAAAGAGGGAAACTTGAACACTGAAGCTTTCTTT.

CDR3: CAWSRGGPSYGYTF. CDR3 nucleotide sequence: TGTGCCTGGAGTAGGGGGGGGCCTTCCTATGGCTACACCTTC. This chain connects TRBV30 to TRBJ1-2, with D perhaps TRBD1 (6 bases). V lost 2 bases to trimming and J lost 4 bases, with 14 bases between them. The CDR3 is 14 residues long. Germline CDR1 is GTSNPN and CDR2 is SVGIG (reference sequence).

The rearrangement joins TRBV6-5 to TRBJ2-7; 8 positions agree with TRBD1. V gave up 5 bases and J gave up 2 bases; unmatched junction bases: 5. The CDR3 covers 14 residues. From germline, CDR1 is MNHEY and CDR2 SVGAGI. CDR3 DNA sequence: TGTGCCAGCAGTCTTGGACAGGGTGCCTACGAGCAGTACTTC. This encodes CASSLGQGAYEQYF.

In DNA, the CDR3 is TGTGCCAGCAGCCAAGATCCCAGGGCTAGCAATCAGCCCCAGCATTTT. It codes for CASSQDPRASNQPQHF. V gene TRBV3-1 (or the pseudogene TRBV3-2) combines with J gene TRBJ1-5, with TRBD1 as a possible D gene (5 bases). Germline CDR1 is LGHDT and CDR2 is YNNKEL (reference sequence). V was trimmed by 0 bases and J by 0 bases, leaving 9 bases between them. The CDR3 is made up of 16 amino acids.

As for this clone: The same CDR3 can be traced to other DNA sequences in this sample. The chain carries TRBV6-5 and TRBJ2-7; D is ambiguous. Germline V lookup: CDR1 MNHEY, CDR2 SVGAGI. The CDR3 runs to 12 residues. The V end lost 6 bases, the J end lost 0 bases, and 6 bases lay between the germline ends. Written as DNA, the CDR3 is TGTGCCAGCAGCCCGTCCTCCTACGAGCAGTACTTC. Its translation is CASSPSSYEQYF.

V usage is TRBV10-3 and J usage is TRBJ1-1; 9 bases line up with TRBD1. V was pared by 4 bases and J by 3 bases, with 12 bases of the junction left unmatched. Germline loops: CDR1 ENHRY, CDR2 SYGVKD. The CDR3 is 17 amino acids. The CDR3 bases are TGTGCCATCAGTGGGGACAGGGTGGCTGGGACGGACACTGAAGCTTTCTTT. Encoded protein: CAISGDRVAGTDTEAFF.